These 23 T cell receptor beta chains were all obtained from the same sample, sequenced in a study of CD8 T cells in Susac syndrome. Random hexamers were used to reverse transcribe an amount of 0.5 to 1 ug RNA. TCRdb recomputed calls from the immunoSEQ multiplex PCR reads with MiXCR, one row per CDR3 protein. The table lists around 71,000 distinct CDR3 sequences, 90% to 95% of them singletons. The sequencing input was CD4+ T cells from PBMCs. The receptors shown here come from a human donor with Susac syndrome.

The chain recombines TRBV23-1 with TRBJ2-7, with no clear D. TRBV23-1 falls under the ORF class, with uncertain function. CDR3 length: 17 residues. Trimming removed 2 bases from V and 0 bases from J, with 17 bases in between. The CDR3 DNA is TGCGCCAGCAGTCAAAGCGCTCGTAACCGGGTCTCCTACGAGCAGTACTTC. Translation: CASSQSARNRVSYEQYF.

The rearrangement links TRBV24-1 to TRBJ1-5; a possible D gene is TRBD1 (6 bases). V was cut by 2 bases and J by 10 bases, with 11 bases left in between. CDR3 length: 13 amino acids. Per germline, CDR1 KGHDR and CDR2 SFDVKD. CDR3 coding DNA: TGTGCCACCAGTGATTATACCGGGGGCCCCCAGCATTTT. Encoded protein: CATSDYTGGPQHF.

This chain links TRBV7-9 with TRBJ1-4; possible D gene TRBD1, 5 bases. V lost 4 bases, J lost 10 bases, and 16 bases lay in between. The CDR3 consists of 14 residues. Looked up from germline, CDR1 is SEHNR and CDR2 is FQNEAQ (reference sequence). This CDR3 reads CASSSSGTNGKLFF. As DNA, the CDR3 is TGTGCCAGCAGCTCATCAGGGACTAACGGAAAACTGTTTTTT.

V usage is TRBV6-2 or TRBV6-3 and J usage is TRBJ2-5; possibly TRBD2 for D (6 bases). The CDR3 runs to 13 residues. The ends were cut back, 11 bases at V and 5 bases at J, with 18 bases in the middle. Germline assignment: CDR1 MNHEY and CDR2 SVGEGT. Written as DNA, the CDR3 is TGTGCCGGAGGGACCGATATCCCCGAGACCCAGTACTTC. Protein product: CAGGTDIPETQYF.

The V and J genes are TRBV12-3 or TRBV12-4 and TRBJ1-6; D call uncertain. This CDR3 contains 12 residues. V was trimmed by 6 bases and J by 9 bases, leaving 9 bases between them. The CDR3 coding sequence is TGTGCCAGCAGAGAGAAAAGTTCACCCCTCCACTTT. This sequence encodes CASREKSSPLHF.

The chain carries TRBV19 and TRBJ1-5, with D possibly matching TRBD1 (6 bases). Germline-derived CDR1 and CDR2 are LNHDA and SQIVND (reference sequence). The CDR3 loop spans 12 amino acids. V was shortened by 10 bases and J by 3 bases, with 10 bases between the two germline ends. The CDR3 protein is CATRGYNQPQHF. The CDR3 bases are TGTGCCACCAGGGGTTACAATCAGCCCCAGCATTTT.

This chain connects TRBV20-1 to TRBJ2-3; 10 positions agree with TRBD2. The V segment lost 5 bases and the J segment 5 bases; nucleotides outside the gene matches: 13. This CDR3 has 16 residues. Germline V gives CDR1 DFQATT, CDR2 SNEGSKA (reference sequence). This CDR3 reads CSAPLLASGGRDTQYF. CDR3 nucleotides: TGCAGTGCTCCCCTTCTCGCTAGCGGGGGTAGAGATACGCAGTATTTT.

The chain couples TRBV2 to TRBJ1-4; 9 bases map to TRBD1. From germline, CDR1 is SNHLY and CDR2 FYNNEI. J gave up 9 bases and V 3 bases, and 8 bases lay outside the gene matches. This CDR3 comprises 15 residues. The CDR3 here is CASSETTGGIQKLFF. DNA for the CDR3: TGTGCCAGCAGTGAGACGACAGGGGGGATTCAAAAACTGTTTTTT.

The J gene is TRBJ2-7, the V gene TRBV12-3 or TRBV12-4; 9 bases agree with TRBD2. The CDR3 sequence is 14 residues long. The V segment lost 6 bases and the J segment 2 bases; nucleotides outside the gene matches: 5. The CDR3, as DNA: TGTGCCAGCAGAATAGCGGGGGACACCTACGAGCAGTACTTC. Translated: CASRIAGDTYEQYF.

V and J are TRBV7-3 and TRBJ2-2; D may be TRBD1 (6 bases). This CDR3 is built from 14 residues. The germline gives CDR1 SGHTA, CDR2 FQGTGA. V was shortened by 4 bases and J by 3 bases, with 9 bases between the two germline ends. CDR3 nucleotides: TGTGCCAGCAGCTCTGGACAGCACACCGGGGAGCTGTTTTTT. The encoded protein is CASSSGQHTGELFF. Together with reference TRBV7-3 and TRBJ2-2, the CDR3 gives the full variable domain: GAGVSQTPSNKVTEKGKYVELRCDPISGHTALYWYRQSLGQGPEFLIYFQGTGAADDSGLPNDRFFAVRPEGSVSTLKIQRTERGDSAVYLCASSSGQHTGELFFGEGSRLTVL.

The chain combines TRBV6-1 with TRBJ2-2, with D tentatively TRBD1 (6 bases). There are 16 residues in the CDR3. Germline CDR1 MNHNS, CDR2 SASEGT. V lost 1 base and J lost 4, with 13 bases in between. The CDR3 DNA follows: TGTGCCAGCAGTGAAGAAGCAGGGGCTCGCACCGGGGAGCTGTTTTTT. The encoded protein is CASSEEAGARTGELFF.

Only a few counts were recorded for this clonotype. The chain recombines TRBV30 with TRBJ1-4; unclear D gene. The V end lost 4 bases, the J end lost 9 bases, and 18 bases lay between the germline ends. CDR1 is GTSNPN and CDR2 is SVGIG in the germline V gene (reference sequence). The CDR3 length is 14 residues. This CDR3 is CAWTTVREAKKLFF. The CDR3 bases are TGTGCCTGGACAACCGTCCGGGAGGCAAAAAAACTGTTTTTT.

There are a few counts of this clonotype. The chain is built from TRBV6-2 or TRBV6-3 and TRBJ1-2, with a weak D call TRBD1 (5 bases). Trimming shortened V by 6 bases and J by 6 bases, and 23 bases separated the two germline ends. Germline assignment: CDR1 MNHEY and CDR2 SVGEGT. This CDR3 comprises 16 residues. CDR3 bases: TGTGCCAGCAGACACGAGGTCCCACAGGTTGAAGATGGCTACACCTTC. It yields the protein CASRHEVPQVEDGYTF.

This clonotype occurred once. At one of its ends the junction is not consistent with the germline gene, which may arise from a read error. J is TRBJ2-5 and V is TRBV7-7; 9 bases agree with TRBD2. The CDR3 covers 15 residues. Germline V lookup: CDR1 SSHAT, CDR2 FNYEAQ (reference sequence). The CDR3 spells CASSLLAGPQETQYF. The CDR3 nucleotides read TGTGCTAGCAGCTTGCTAGCGGGGCCACAAGAGACCCAGTACTTC.

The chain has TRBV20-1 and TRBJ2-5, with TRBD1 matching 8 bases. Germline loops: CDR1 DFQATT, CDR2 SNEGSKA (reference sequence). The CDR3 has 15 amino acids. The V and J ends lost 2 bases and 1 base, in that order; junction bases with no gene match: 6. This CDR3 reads CSARHLQGVQETQYF. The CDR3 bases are TGCAGTGCTAGACATCTACAGGGGGTCCAAGAGACCCAGTACTTC.

CDR3 amino acids: CASSFGENQPQHF. CDR3 nucleotide sequence: TGCGCCAGCAGCTTCGGGGAAAATCAGCCCCAGCATTTT. The chain couples TRBV5-1 to TRBJ1-5; D call uncertain. Germline V CDR1 and CDR2: SGHRS, YFSETQ. The CDR3 sequence is 13 residues long. Trimming removed 2 bases at V and 4 bases at J, with 7 bases between.

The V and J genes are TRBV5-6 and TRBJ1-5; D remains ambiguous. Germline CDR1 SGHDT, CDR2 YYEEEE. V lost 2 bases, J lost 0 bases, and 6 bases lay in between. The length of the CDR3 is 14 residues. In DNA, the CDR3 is TGTGCCAGCAGCTTTAGGGCTAGCAATCAGCCCCAGCATTTT. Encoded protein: CASSFRASNQPQHF.

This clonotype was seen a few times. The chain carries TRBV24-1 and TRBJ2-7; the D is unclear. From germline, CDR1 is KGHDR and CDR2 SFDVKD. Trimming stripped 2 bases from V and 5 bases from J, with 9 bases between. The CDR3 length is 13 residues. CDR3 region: CATSDSAADEQYF. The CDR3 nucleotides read TGTGCCACCAGTGATTCTGCCGCGGACGAGCAGTACTTC.

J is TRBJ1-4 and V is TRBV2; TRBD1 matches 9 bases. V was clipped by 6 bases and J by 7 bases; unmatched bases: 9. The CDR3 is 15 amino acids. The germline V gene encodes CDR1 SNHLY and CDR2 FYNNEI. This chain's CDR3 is CASRRRGTGTEKLFF. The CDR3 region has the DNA TGTGCCAGCAGAAGGAGGGGGACAGGGACTGAAAAACTGTTTTTT.

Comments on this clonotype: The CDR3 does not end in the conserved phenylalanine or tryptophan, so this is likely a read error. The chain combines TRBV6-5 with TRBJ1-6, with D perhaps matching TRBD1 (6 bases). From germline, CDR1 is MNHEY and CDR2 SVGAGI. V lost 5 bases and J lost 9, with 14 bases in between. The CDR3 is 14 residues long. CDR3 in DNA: TGTGCCAGCAGTAGGACAGCGGAATTTTCACCCCTCCACTCT. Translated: CASSRTAEFSPLHS.

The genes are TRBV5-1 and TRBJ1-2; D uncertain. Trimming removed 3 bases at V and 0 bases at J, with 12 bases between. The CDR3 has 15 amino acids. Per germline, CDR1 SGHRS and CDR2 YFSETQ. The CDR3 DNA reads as TGCGCCAGCAGCTCTGAGGCGTTAGCTAACTATGGCTACACCTTC. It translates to CASSSEALANYGYTF.

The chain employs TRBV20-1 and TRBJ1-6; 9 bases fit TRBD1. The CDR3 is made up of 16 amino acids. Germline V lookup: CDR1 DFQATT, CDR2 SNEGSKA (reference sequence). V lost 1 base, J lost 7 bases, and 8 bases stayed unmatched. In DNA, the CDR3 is TGCAGTGCTAGAGGCTCGGAAGGACAGGGGAATTCACCCCTCCACTTT. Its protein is CSARGSEGQGNSPLHF.

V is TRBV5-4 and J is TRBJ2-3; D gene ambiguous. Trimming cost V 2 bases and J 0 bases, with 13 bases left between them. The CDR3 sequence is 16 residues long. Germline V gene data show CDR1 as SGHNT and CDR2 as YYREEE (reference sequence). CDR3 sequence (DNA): TGTGCCAGCAGCTTCGGCGGCACCCCTAGCACAGATACGCAGTATTTT. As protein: CASSFGGTPSTDTQYF.